Listed here is a single T cell receptor beta chain. Which antigen it targets is not known. Within one base of it there is no much larger clone, and no base qualities were kept. These data originate in a study of brain T cells in children with intractable seizures (dated by TCRdb to the early 2020s). Some background on the complete study: As a first screen for immune gene transcripts, resected brain tissue from roughly 57 pediatric epilepsy surgery cases was run on a NanoString immunology panel. Among the 12 selected surgery cases, pre-surgery blood was additionally sequenced for eight, leaving four cases with brain tissue only. Results the study describes overall, beyond this receptor: Viral specificity was inferred solely from CDR3 sequence similarity, and the HCMV serostatus of the patients was not known. Because pre- and post-surgery blood were sequenced to different depths, clones absent from the pre-surgery sample may reflect undersampling.

Interpreted using the paper, the time point label stands for: resected brain tissue, or blood drawn just prior to surgery. The surgery cases showing the highest brain T cell transcript signatures were chosen for TCR beta chain sequencing of brain tissue and, when available, of blood. Prior to surgery, the patients had been treated with at least one anti-epileptic drug. TCR-sequenced patients were children with drug-resistant epilepsy due to tuberous sclerosis complex, focal cortical dysplasia, Rasmussen encephalitis or hemimegalencephaly. The Monarch genomic DNA purification kit was used to extract bulk genomic DNA from unsorted brain tissue and whole blood. The immunoSEQ assay was applied to genomic DNA to generate the TCR beta chain sequences. Processing in the source paper ran as follows. CDR3 sequences that did not begin with the conserved framework cysteine at position 104 were removed manually. Clonality was calculated as one minus the normalized Shannon's Diversity Index, with values ranging from 0 (maximal diversity) to 1 (oligoclonal). Differences in the frequency of the same CDR3 between samples, such as brain versus blood, were assessed with chi-squared comparison-of-proportions tests. Public clonotypes were found through immuneACCESS searches, while the VDJdb browser was used to judge similarity to known antiviral clonotypes. The clones in this table, taken by TCRdb from immuneACCESS, are in-frame only. Not every clone is retained; where verified, under half of the shortfall comes from an unresolved V gene, and the cause of the rest is unknown. Clone size and V and J calls were adopted from that table, with D and trimming inferred from the DNA. For this sample there are 35,000 to 50,000 clones; about 93% appear just once. Clones ranked in the top ten supply around 5.9% of the sample.

From the cysteine up to the phenylalanine, the CDR3 has a length of 14 residues. The read is trimmed to its CDR3 DNA, 42 bases read in frame from base 1. From the germline V gene, CDR1 is KGHDR and CDR2 is SFDVKD. V drops 5 bases and J drops 0 bases, leaving 8 bases in between. The receptor's source is a girl aged 2-10 years with tuberous sclerosis and intractable seizures. The chain uses TRBV24-1 and TRBJ2-3; the D gene identity is not certain. Sequenced here: peripheral blood, sampled at surgery. The CDR3 protein: CATSGVDSTDTQYF. The bases are TGTGCCACCAGTGGTGTCGATAGCACAGATACGCAGTATTTT.